The 12 T cell receptor beta chains given below trace back to one sample, sequenced in a study of T cells in women clearing cervical HPV infection. Only in-frame clones appear in the TCRdb table, and some are missing; sequencing was by immunoSEQ multiplex PCR. The listing records about 48,000 clones. Sequences were obtained from blood buffy coat. The receptors were sampled from a woman between 18 and 70 years old with a cervical HPV16 infection that either progressed to CIN3+ or cleared (not recorded which).

Concerning this clone: The read halts 3 residues ahead of the CDR3 end, with the missing end drawn from the germline J gene. The V gene is TRBV28, the J gene TRBJ1-2; 7 bases align to TRBD1. With V trimmed by 10 bases and J by 0 bases, 8 bases remained unmatched. The germline V gene encodes CDR1 MDHEN and CDR2 SYDVKM. There are 14 residues in the CDR3. CDR3 loop: CATLGGRANYGYTF. The CDR3 DNA, read in part, is TGTGCCACCCTAGGGGGCAGGGCTAACTATGGC.

About this clone itself: The sequence runs out 3 residues before the end of the CDR3; the remainder is reconstructed from the germline J gene. The V and J genes are TRBV19 and TRBJ1-1, with 8 positions matching TRBD1. The CDR3 totals 16 residues. J gave up 2 bases and V 8 bases, and 13 bases lay outside the gene matches. Per germline, CDR1 LNHDA and CDR2 SQIVND (reference sequence). The CDR3 sequence: CASRPLLTGANTEAFF. The DNA read from the CDR3 is TGTGCCAGTCGGCCCCTACTGACAGGGGCTAACACTGAA.

Turning to this clone: The read halts 3 residues ahead of the CDR3 end, with the missing end drawn from the germline J gene. The gene calls are TRBV20-1 and TRBJ2-5, with D perhaps matching TRBD2 (6 bases). The germline gives CDR1 DFQATT, CDR2 SNEGSKA (reference sequence). The CDR3 length is 12 residues. V was pared by 6 bases and J by 7 bases, with 15 bases between. The sequenced part of the CDR3 DNA is TGCAGTGCCCTGTCGGGGGAAGGGACC. It yields the protein CSALSGEGT. The full CDR3 protein is CSALSGEGTQYF.

Concerning this clone: The missing CDR3 end, 3 residues past where the read stops, is filled in from the germline J gene. The chain links TRBV5-4 to TRBJ2-1, with D possibly TRBD2 on 6 matching bases. Germline V lookup: CDR1 SGHNT, CDR2 YYREEE (reference sequence). V was pared by 6 bases and J by 6 bases, with 19 bases between. The CDR3 loop spans 15 amino acids. CDR3 sequence: CASNRVTSPPNEQFF. The CDR3 bases that were read are TGTGCCAGCAACCGGGTGACTAGTCCCCCCAATGAG.

Regarding this clone: The read terminates 3 residues ahead of where the CDR3 ends, so the germline J gene completes it. The rearrangement joins TRBV5-1 to TRBJ2-7; weak D call: TRBD1 (5 bases). The CDR3 has 14 residues. Per germline, CDR1 SGHRS and CDR2 YFSETQ. Trimming removed 4 bases at V and 3 bases at J, with 14 bases between. This CDR3 is CASSRDGANYEQYF. The CDR3 bases that were read are TGCGCCAGCAGCCGCGATGGGGCGAACTACGAG.

With regard to this clone: The sequenced fragment ends 3 residues before the CDR3 boundary, so the rest is inferred from the germline J gene. The genes are TRBV20-1 and TRBJ2-7; 7 bases line up with TRBD2. Germline V lookup: CDR1 DFQATT, CDR2 SNEGSKA (reference sequence). Trimming took 2 bases from V and 6 from J; bases not matched to a gene: 10. The CDR3 contains 14 residues. The chain's CDR3 is CSARRPGTTLEQYF. The DNA read from the CDR3 is TGCAGTGCTAGACGCCCCGGGACTACTCTCGAG.

Note on this clone: The sequence runs out 3 residues before the end of the CDR3; the remainder is reconstructed from the germline J gene. The chain couples TRBV2 to TRBJ1-2; 11 bases match TRBD1. The ends lost 6 bases at V and 4 bases at J; junction bases unmatched: 7. The CDR3 spans 15 residues. In germline, CDR1 is SNHLY, CDR2 FYNNEI. The CDR3: CASRAGTGGVYGYTF. Partial CDR3 DNA: TGTGCCAGCAGGGCTGGGACAGGGGGGGTCTATGGC.

About this clone: The read stops 3 residues short of the end of the CDR3; the missing end is completed from the germline J gene. The V and J genes are TRBV6-2 or TRBV6-3 and TRBJ2-7; tentatively, D is TRBD1 or TRBD2 (5 bases each). CDR1 and CDR2 from the germline V gene are MNHEY and SVGEGT. The CDR3 has 14 amino acids. V was trimmed by 0 bases and J by 3 bases, leaving 9 bases between them. CDR3 DNA, as far as it was read: TGTGCCAGCAGTTACTCGAGGGGCCTCTACGAG. Translating it yields CASSYSRGLYE. The entire CDR3 protein is CASSYSRGLYEQYF.

A remark on this clone: The CDR3 end falls 3 residues outside the read, so it is completed with the germline J gene. The V call is TRBV4-1, the J call TRBJ2-1; TRBD2 might be the D (6 bases). V was cut by 1 base and J by 0 bases, with 10 bases left in between. Germline assignment: CDR1 MGHRA and CDR2 YSYEKL. This CDR3 region has 16 residues. The sequenced CDR3 bases are TGCGCCAGCAGCCAAGTTAGCGGAAACTCCTACAATGAG. This translates into CASSQVSGNSYNE. The entire CDR3 protein reads CASSQVSGNSYNEQFF.

A remark on this clone: The sequenced fragment ends 3 residues before the CDR3 boundary, so the rest is inferred from the germline J gene. The J gene is TRBJ2-4, the V gene TRBV4-1; D is uncertain. CDR1 is MGHRA, CDR2 YSYEKL, per germline. V lost 1 base and J 0 bases, leaving 7 bases between the germline ends. This CDR3 is 15 amino acids long. The DNA read from the CDR3 is TGCGCCAGCAGCCAAGTCGGTTTAGCCAAAAACATT. Amino acid sequence: CASSQVGLAKNI. The entire CDR3 is CASSQVGLAKNIQYF.

Worth noting for this clone: The read halts 3 residues ahead of the CDR3 end, with the missing end drawn from the germline J gene. V and J are TRBV30 and TRBJ1-1; the match to TRBD1 covers 8 bases. Germline CDR1 reads GTSNPN; CDR2 reads SVGIG (reference sequence). The CDR3 has 13 residues. Trimming removed 2 bases from V and 7 bases from J; junction bases left unmatched: 6. The CDR3 DNA, read in part, is TGTGCCTGGAGTTGGACAGGGAGAAATGAA. Its protein product is CAWSWTGRNE. From start to end, the CDR3 is CAWSWTGRNEAFF.

Points on this clone: The read falls 3 residues short of the CDR3 end, and the missing part is taken from the germline J gene. The V call is TRBV28, the J call TRBJ1-4; D is perhaps TRBD1 (5 bases). This CDR3 has 14 amino acids. V lost 4 bases to trimming and J lost 2 bases, with 8 bases between them. Germline values: CDR1 MDHEN, CDR2 SYDVKM. CDR3 amino acids: CASSSGGTNEKLFF. CDR3 DNA, as far as it was read: TGTGCCAGCAGTTCGGGGGGGACTAATGAAAAA.